This T cell receptor beta chain was sequenced in a study of T cells after yellow fever vaccination. Overall study: Fractions containing few cells were prepared with SMART-Seq v4 Ultra Low Input.

This CDR3 is built from 15 residues. V dropped 0 bases and J dropped 3 bases, with 12 bases sitting between them. Germline lookup yields CDR1 DFQATT and CDR2 SNEGSKA (reference sequence). TCRdb ran MiXCR on the 5' RACE reads and lists one entry per CDR3 protein. The profile covers about 210,000 distinct CDR3 sequences, with approximately 6.7% appearing a single time and about 0.95% taken by the ten largest. This clonotype was seen ten or more times. The input for sequencing was CD4+ T cells sorted from PBMCs, taken on the day of the yellow fever booster vaccination. The TCR was taken from a man aged 30 to 45 who received the YFV17D yellow fever vaccine. V and J are TRBV20-1 and TRBJ1-5; D is unresolved. The CDR3 bases are TGCAGTGCTAGAGATCAGGCGGACCACAATCAGCCCCAGCATTTT. Protein product: CSARDQADHNQPQHF.